The rows below give T cell receptor beta chains drawn from one sample of a study of regulatory T cells in long-lasting Graves disease. TCRdb re-called the multiplex PCR reads through MiXCR, storing one row per CDR3 protein. The profile shows fewer than 350,000 distinct CDR3 sequences, 15% to 20% of them singletons. The sample in question was peripheral blood mononuclear cells (PBMCs), obtained at new diagnosis, from a patient treated with antithyroid drugs. The source of these receptors is a female donor with Graves disease. The CDR3 runs from the conserved cysteine through the conserved F or W. D genes are given only for firm matches. Where a row states a size, it is once, few, many or the class of an expanded clone; other rows omit it.

v_call: TRBV20-1
clone_size: few
d_call: .
j_call: TRBJ2-7
cdr3_aa: CSATLIGSYEQYF
cdr3_nt: TGCAGTGCTACTCTTATTGGGTCCTACGAGCAGTACTTC

v_call: TRBV28
clone_size: many
d_call: .
j_call: TRBJ1-1
cdr3_aa: CASREEGLRAEAFF
cdr3_nt: TGTGCCAGCAGGGAGGAGGGTCTTCGCGCTGAAGCTTTCTTT

v_call: TRBV30
clone_size: many
d_call: TRBD2
j_call: TRBJ2-1
cdr3_aa: CAWSVFSGTSGRALEQFF
cdr3_nt: TGTGCCTGGAGTGTATTTTCCGGGACTAGCGGGAGGGCCCTGGAGCAGTTCTTC

v_call: TRBV30
clone_size: many
d_call: TRBD2
j_call: TRBJ2-1
cdr3_aa: CAWSPGLAGLNEQFF
cdr3_nt: TGTGCCTGGAGTCCGGGACTAGCGGGACTCAATGAGCAGTTCTTC

v_call: TRBV28
clone_size: many
d_call: .
j_call: TRBJ1-2
cdr3_aa: CASSSLYGYTF
cdr3_nt: TGTGCCAGCAGTTCTCTGTATGGCTACACCTTC

v_call: TRBV28
clone_size: many
d_call: TRBD2
j_call: TRBJ2-1
cdr3_aa: CASSLGGREGQAHEQFF
cdr3_nt: TGTGCCAGCAGTTTAGGGGGGCGGGAGGGCCAGGCCCATGAGCAGTTCTTC

v_call: TRBV4-2
clone_size: few
d_call: TRBD2
j_call: TRBJ2-3
cdr3_aa: CASSHPLAATTDTQYF
cdr3_nt: TGTGCCAGCAGCCATCCCCTAGCGGCAACCACAGATACGCAGTATTTT

v_call: TRBV9
clone_size: many
d_call: TRBD2
j_call: TRBJ2-3
cdr3_aa: CASSVSTSGFMQYF
cdr3_nt: TGTGCCAGCAGCGTATCGACTAGCGGATTTATGCAGTATTTT

v_call: TRBV11-2
clone_size: few
d_call: .
j_call: TRBJ2-6
cdr3_aa: CASSSTGAPAPGANVLTF
cdr3_nt: TGTGCCAGCAGCTCGACCGGGGCCCCCGCACCTGGGGCCAACGTCCTGACTTTC

v_call: TRBV10-1
clone_size: .
d_call: .
j_call: TRBJ1-1
cdr3_aa: CASSEFGGDTEAFF
cdr3_nt: TGCGCCAGCAGTGAGTTTGGGGGGGACACTGAAGCTTTCTTT

v_call: TRBV9
clone_size: .
d_call: .
j_call: TRBJ2-1
cdr3_aa: CASSVSIGEQFF
cdr3_nt: TGTGCCAGCAGCGTTAGTATCGGTGAGCAGTTCTTC

v_call: TRBV6-1
clone_size: few
d_call: .
j_call: TRBJ2-7
cdr3_aa: CASSTPPASARTQDF
cdr3_nt: TGTGCCAGCAGTACCCCCCCCGCGTCTGCGAGGACCCAGGACTTC

v_call: TRBV12-3/TRBV12-4
clone_size: many
d_call: .
j_call: TRBJ1-1
cdr3_aa: CASTSSGVNTEAFF
cdr3_nt: TGTGCCAGCACTTCCTCAGGGGTGAACACTGAAGCTTTCTTT

v_call: TRBV11-3
clone_size: many
d_call: TRBD2
j_call: TRBJ2-3
cdr3_aa: CASSSQLSLASSTDTQYF
cdr3_nt: TGTGCCAGCAGCTCCCAACTCTCACTAGCGTCTAGCACAGATACGCAGTATTTT

v_call: TRBV12-3/TRBV12-4
clone_size: many
d_call: .
j_call: TRBJ2-7
cdr3_aa: CASRISVEQYF
cdr3_nt: TGTGCCAGCAGGATTAGTGTGGAGCAGTACTTC

v_call: TRBV9
clone_size: few
d_call: .
j_call: TRBJ1-6
cdr3_aa: CASSVGRQYLSPLHF
cdr3_nt: TGTGCCAGCAGCGTAGGTCGGCAGTATCTCTCACCCCTCCACTTT

v_call: TRBV19
clone_size: many
d_call: .
j_call: TRBJ1-4
cdr3_aa: CASSFGQANEKLFF
cdr3_nt: TGTGCCAGTAGTTTCGGCCAGGCGAATGAAAAACTGTTTTTT

v_call: TRBV20-1
clone_size: many
d_call: .
j_call: TRBJ2-7
cdr3_aa: CSANTGSEQYF
cdr3_nt: TGCAGTGCAAATACAGGGTCCGAGCAGTACTTC

v_call: TRBV29-1
clone_size: many
d_call: TRBD1
j_call: TRBJ1-4
cdr3_aa: CSVAGTGAKSTNEKLFF
cdr3_nt: TGCAGCGTTGCCGGGACAGGGGCCAAGTCAACTAATGAAAAACTGTTTTTT